The sequence of this T cell receptor (beta chain) was determined in a study of blood T cell repertoires in COVID-19. For the study at large: Both acute and convalescent COVID-19 samples were obtained from the United States, Italy and Spain.

Authors' methods: Reference gene primer amplification gave nucleated cell count estimates. The table came from immunoSEQ multiplex PCR; TCRdb's copy has only in-frame clones and leaves some out. V, J and clone size are taken as reported in that table, and D and trimming were inferred from the DNA itself. The sample yields over 200,000 clones, about four fifths seen once. Participants came from roughly 24 US areas, aged about 18 to 89 years. Germline CDR1 and CDR2: SGHTA and FQGNSA. The CDR3 sequence is 13 residues long. V was shortened by 1 base and J by 10 bases, with 13 bases between the two germline ends.

This chain uses TRBV7-2 with TRBJ1-2, with D maybe TRBD1 (5 bases). The sequenced sample was PBMCs or T cells enriched from blood (not recorded which). The sequence derives from a man aged 60 to 69 who had recovered from COVID-19. CDR3 nucleotide sequence: TGTGCCAGCAGCTTAGAGCGGGGCAGTACCTACACCTTC. This codes for CASSLERGSTYTF.